This T cell receptor (beta chain) was profiled in a study of cytomegalovirus exposure and HLA in healthy donors. In the study overall: Genotyping showed roughly 86% of 350 to 400 donors falling in the Caucasian-associated ancestry cluster. General observations from the study: Usually a TCR sequence was rare, but some public TCRs were found in many donors. Across HLA loci, a later analysis found differing TCR association rates, with DRB1 most and HLA-C fewest. Reportedly, TCR beta sequences accurately predicted HLA-A and HLA-B alleles in most subjects.

Notes on this clone: Its target is not known.

The CDR3 is made up of 17 amino acids. With 3 bases clipped from V and 5 bases from J, the junction kept 14 bases outside the gene matches. Germline V lookup: CDR1 MNHEY, CDR2 SMNVEV (reference sequence). Use of 60 Vbeta and 13 Jbeta primers characterized the PCR. Assay used: immunoSEQ multiplex PCR; TCRdb lists only in-frame clones, some missing. The repertoire table contains 100,000 to 150,000 clones. This receptor was taken from a man in his forties or fifties in good health and CMV-seronegative. Sequencing was carried out using PBMCs. The chain has TRBV27 and TRBJ2-5, with TRBD1 matching 8 bases. The DNA of the CDR3 is TGTGCCAGCAGTTTTACCAACCGACAGGGGAGATCTGAGACCCAGTACTTC. Translation gives CASSFTNRQGRSETQYF.